Given below is one T cell receptor beta chain in context. The antigen remains unidentified. The data stem from a study of naive and memory T cell subsets. Findings and caveats of the study: Reportedly, tuberculin skin test sites gave far more TCRs than other biopsies. This RNA-based method may be sensitive to activation-related transcript changes.

The CDR3 has 14 residues. J lost 4 bases, V lost 7 bases, and 7 bases had no gene match. Per germline, CDR1 LNHDA and CDR2 SQIVND (reference sequence). This sample's treatment: skin biopsy from PPD injection site in Mantoux-positive individual. An oligonucleotide containing a UMI was ligated to the 3' end of TCR cDNA. Input was roughly 1 to 1000 ng of DNase-treated total RNA without cell sorting. Amplification of ligated cDNA took four PCR rounds with SP2 and nested alpha and beta constant primers. For blood and skin samples, reverse transcription used TCR alpha and beta constant primers. In TCRdb, the UMI-ligation and nested PCR reads were re-called with MiXCR into one record per CDR3 protein. The sample lists tens of thousands of distinct CDR3 sequences, about 6.2% seen once, with roughly 3.2% in the top ten.

The chain joins TRBV19 to TRBJ1-3; TRBD1 aligns across 7 bases. The material sequenced was skin, taken from a tuberculin skin test site. The origin of this receptor is an adult in good health. The CDR3 sequence is CASTSGQRGNTIYF. CDR3 coding DNA: TGTGCCAGTACCTCGGGACAGAGAGGAAACACCATATATTTT.